This TCR beta chain was retrieved from a study of shared clonotypes between healthy human individuals. On the study more broadly: Per donor, CD8 memory used one plate, CD8 naive used two, CD4 memory used three and CD4 naive used three.

Concerning this clone: Its antigen is unknown.

Study-wide results and limits: Generally, naive subsets came out with larger estimated richness than memory subsets. Generation of non-shared clonotypes was less probable than generation of clonotypes shared by all four donors.

V gave up 6 bases and J gave up 1 base; unmatched junction bases: 8. There are 16 residues in the CDR3. From germline, CDR1 is LNHDA and CDR2 SQIVND (reference sequence). CD45RO-negative cells were positively selected for CCR7, leaving out terminally differentiated effector memory CD45RA+ cells. The donors, all of them Caucasian adults, lived in Nashville, Tennessee. Only in-frame clones appear in the TCRdb table, and some are missing; sequencing was by immunoSEQ multiplex PCR. Of millions of clones detected, approximately 94% appear once; the ten largest clones hold 1.5% to 2%. The sequence was obtained from a man aged 18 to 29 in good health. Some clones in this sample may be carry-over from other donors' samples. The chain couples TRBV19 to TRBJ1-5; 8 nucleotides match TRBD1. Sequences were obtained from naive CD8+ T cells from PBMCs. The CDR3 DNA reads TGTGCCAGTAGCCATACTAGGACAGGGAGCAATCAGCCCCAGCATTTT. This sequence encodes CASSHTRTGSNQPQHF.